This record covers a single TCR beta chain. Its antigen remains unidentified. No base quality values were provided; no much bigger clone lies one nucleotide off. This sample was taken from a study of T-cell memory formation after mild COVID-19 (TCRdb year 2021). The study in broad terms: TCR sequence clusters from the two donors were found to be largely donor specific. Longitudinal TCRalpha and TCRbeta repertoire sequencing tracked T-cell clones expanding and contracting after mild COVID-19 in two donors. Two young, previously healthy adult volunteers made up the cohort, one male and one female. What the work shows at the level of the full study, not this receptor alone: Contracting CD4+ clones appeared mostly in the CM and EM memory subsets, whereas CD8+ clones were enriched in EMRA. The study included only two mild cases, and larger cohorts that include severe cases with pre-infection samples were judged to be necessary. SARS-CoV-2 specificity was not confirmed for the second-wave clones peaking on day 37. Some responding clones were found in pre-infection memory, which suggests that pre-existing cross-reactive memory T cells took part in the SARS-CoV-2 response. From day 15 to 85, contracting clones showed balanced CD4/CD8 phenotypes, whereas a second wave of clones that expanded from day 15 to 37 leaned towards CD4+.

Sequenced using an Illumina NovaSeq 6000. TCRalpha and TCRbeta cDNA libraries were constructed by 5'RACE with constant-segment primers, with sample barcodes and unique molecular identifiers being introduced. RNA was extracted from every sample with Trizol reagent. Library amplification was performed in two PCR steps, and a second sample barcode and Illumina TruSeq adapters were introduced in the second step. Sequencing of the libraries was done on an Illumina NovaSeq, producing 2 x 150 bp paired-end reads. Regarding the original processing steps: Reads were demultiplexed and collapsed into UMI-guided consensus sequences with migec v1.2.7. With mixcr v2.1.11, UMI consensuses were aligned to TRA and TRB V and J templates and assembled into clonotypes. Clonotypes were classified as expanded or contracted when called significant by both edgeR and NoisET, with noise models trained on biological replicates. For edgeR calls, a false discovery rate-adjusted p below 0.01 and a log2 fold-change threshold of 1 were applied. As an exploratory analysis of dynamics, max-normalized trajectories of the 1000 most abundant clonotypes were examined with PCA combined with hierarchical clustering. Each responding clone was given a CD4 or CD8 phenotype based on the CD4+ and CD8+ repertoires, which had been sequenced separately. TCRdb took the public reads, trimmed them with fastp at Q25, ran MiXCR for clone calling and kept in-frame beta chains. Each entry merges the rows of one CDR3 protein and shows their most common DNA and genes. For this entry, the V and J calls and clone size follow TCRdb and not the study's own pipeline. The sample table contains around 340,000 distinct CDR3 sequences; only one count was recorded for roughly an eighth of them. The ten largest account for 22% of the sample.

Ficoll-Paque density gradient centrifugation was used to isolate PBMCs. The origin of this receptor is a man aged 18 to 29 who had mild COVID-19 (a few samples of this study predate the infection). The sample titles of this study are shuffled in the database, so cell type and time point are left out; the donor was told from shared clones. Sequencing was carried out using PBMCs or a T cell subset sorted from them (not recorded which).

The nucleotide sequence reads TGTGCCAGCAGTTACTGGGGCGGGGGCACAGATACGCAGTATTTT. This encodes CASSYWGGGTDTQYF. The rearrangement combines TRBV6-5 with TRBJ2-3, and the D gene may be TRBD2, 6 bases matching. The CDR3, cysteine through phenylalanine, is 15 amino acids long. Solely the CDR3 DNA is kept, with 45 bases framed from the first base. V is pared back by 1 base and J by 1 base, with 9 bases lying between the germline termini. CDR1 is given as MNHEY and CDR2 as SVGAGI, both from the germline V gene.